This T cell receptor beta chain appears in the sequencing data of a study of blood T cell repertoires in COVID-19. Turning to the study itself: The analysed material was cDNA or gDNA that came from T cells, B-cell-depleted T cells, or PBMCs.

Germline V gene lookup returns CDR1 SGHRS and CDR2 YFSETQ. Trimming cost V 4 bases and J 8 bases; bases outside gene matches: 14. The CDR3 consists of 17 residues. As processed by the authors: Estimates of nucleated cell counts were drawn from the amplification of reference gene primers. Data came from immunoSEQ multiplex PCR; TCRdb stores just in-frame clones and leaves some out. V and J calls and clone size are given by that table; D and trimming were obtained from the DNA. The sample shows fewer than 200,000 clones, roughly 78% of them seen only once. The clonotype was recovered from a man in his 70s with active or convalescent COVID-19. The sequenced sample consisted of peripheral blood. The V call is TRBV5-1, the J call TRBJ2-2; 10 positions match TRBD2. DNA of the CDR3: TGCGCCAGCAGCCTCTCCGGGCGAGCGGGGGGGCCAGGGGAGCTGTTTTTT. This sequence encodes CASSLSGRAGGPGELFF.